This section outlines one T cell receptor beta chain sequence together with its context. Its binding antigen is unknown. No much larger clone is present one base from it, and per-base qualities are unavailable. The sample is drawn from a study of blood T cell repertoires in COVID-19 (dated by TCRdb to the early 2020s). Regarding the complete study: Collaborator samples came from the United States, Italy and Spain and covered acute and convalescent phases of COVID-19. The repertoires were released in a freely available public database meant as a resource for research on the immune response to SARS-CoV-2. Nearly every sample came with metadata listing a de-identified subject ID, COVID-19 status, age in years and sex. Where available, HLA class I and class II types were obtained from metadata supplied by the sample provider rather than from assay-based typing. The prospective study material was composed of cDNA or gDNA derived from T cells, B-cell-depleted T cells, or PBMCs. Samples came from the ongoing ImmuneRACE study (first 160 participants) plus 1,254 subjects from 6 global collaborators. Subjects who had been exposed to COVID-19, were actively infected with it, or had recovered from it provided the deeply sampled blood TCRbeta repertoires that made up the dataset.

The CDR3, cysteine through phenylalanine, is 13 amino acids long. Only CDR3 DNA is held: 39 bases, read in frame from base 1. V gives up 5 bases and J gives up 4 bases, and the segment between their germline ends measures 9 bases. The germline V gene (reference sequence) sets CDR1 to LNHDA and CDR2 to SQIVND. On the study overall, not on this receptor specifically: The quantity of clinical and demographic metadata differed by source and by participant and was supplied without curation.

One collaborating source in Seattle enrolled patients during active infection and followed them longitudinally through the course of disease. The collaborating institutions used their own protocols to collect whole blood in K2EDTA tubes. Collaborator samples were shipped for TCRbeta analysis as frozen whole blood, isolated PBMCs, or DNA extracted from either sample type. TCRbeta CDR3 regions were amplified from genomic DNA by means of the immunoSEQ Assay, a bias-controlled multiplex PCR. Per the original workflow: The number of nucleated cells in each sample was estimated by amplification of reference gene primers within the assay. Sequence reads were collapsed and filtered to measure the absolute abundance of every unique TCRbeta CDR3 rearrangement. For each sample, productive Simpson clonality was calculated by taking the square root of Simpson's diversity index across productive rearrangements. TCRdb obtained this table from immuneACCESS and retained in-frame rearrangements with V and J assigned. These tables miss some clones; where compared with another copy, unresolved V genes account for less than half of the shortfall, and the remainder is unexplained. The D gene and trimming were derived from the DNA, and the V and J assignments and clone size from that table. Present in this sample are 300,000 to 350,000 clones, almost 90% of which were seen just once. The top ten clonotypes cover roughly 2.9% of the sample.

The sequence joins TRBV19 to TRBJ2-1; a tentative D call is TRBD1 (6 bases match). The sequencing input was peripheral blood. This clonotype originated in a woman in her twenties or thirties with COVID-19, enrolled during active disease. Here is the DNA: TGTGCCAGTAGTGTGGACAGTTACAATGAGCAGTTCTTC. It encodes CASSVDSYNEQFF.